Listed below are T cell receptor beta chains from one sample, sequenced in a study of T cells in Graves' hyperthyroidism and ophthalmopathy. TCRdb itself ran the multiplex PCR reads through MiXCR, one entry per CDR3 protein. The table has about 95,000 distinct CDR3 sequences, 40% seen once. Sequencing was done on a sample of peripheral blood or thyroid tissue (not recorded which). All receptors come from a woman aged 30 to 39 with Graves' hyperthyroidism. Each CDR3 is given with its conserved first and last residue. A D gene is named only where the DNA matches it firmly. Clone size is shown for a subset of rows, as once, few, many or a class of expanded clone.

D,V,size,J,DNA,CDR3
NA,TRBV20-1,NA,TRBJ1-1,TGCAGTGCTAGGGATTGGGGGGGATCCACTGAAGCTTTCTTT,CSARDWGGSTEAFF
NA,TRBV5-1,many,TRBJ2-2,TGCGCCAGCAGCAAAACTAGGACCTCGGCCGGGGAGCTGTTTTTT,CASSKTRTSAGELFF
TRBD1,TRBV10-3,NA,TRBJ1-5,TGTGTCATCAGGGACAGAAACGGCCAGCCCCAGCATTTT,CVIRDRNGQPQHF
NA,TRBV7-6,many,TRBJ1-5,TGTGCCAGTTCGGGACACCCGACCGGGCAGCCCCAGCATTTT,CASSGHPTGQPQHF
TRBD1,TRBV15,NA,TRBJ1-1,TGTGCCACCAGCAGCCTAAGACAGGGGGCTCAAGCTTTCTTT,CATSSLRQGAQAFF
TRBD1,TRBV7-8,NA,TRBJ2-5,TGTGCCAGCAGCTTCACCGGGACAGATCAAGAGACCCAGTACTTC,CASSFTGTDQETQYF
NA,TRBV20-1,many,TRBJ1-6,TGCAGTGCTAGTTCCGGAGGGGGGGTATGGCCCCTCCACTTT,CSASSGGGVWPLHF
TRBD1,TRBV4-1,many,TRBJ2-5,TGCGCCAGCAGTACAGGACAGGGAGTGTACCAAGAGACCCAGTACTTC,CASSTGQGVYQETQYF
NA,TRBV24-1,NA,TRBJ1-5,TGTGCCACCAGTGAAACAGGGAGCAATCAGCCCCAGCATTTT,CATSETGSNQPQHF
NA,TRBV18,few,TRBJ1-5,TGTGCCAGCTCACCCTTAATAGGTCAGCCCCAGCATTTT,CASSPLIGQPQHF
TRBD2,TRBV7-8,many,TRBJ2-2,TGTGCCAGCAGCTCACCCCAAACGACTAGCGGGTCTAAGTGGGAGCTGTTTTTT,CASSSPQTTSGSKWELFF
NA,TRBV20-1,NA,TRBJ1-4,TGCAGTGCTAGAGATAAAGGACATGAAAAACTGTTTTTT,CSARDKGHEKLFF
TRBD2,TRBV9,NA,TRBJ2-2,TGTGCCAGCAGCCTAGCGGGACCCGGGGAGCTGTTTTTT,CASSLAGPGELFF
NA,TRBV15,NA,TRBJ1-5,TGTGCCACCAGCAGTGTCAATCAGCTCCAGCACTTT,CATSSVNQLQHF
NA,TRBV4-1,NA,TRBJ1-6,TGCGCCAGCAGCCACGTCAGAGCAGCACCAGTTTCACCCCTCCACTTT,CASSHVRAAPVSPLHF
NA,TRBV12-3/TRBV12-4,many,TRBJ2-5,TGTGCCAGCAGTGGACTGGAAGAGACCCAGTACTTC,CASSGLEETQYF
TRBD2,TRBV9,many,TRBJ2-7,TGTGCCAGCAGCGCACGACTAGCAACGGGGGAGCATTACTTC,CASSARLATGEHYF
NA,TRBV10-3,many,TRBJ2-7,TGTGCCATCAGGCAGGGGCAAGCCTACGAGCAGTACTTC,CAIRQGQAYEQYF
NA,TRBV28,many,TRBJ2-7,TGTGCCACTCACTGGGCCTACGAGCAGTACTTC,CATHWAYEQYF
NA,TRBV7-9,NA,TRBJ2-3,TGTGCCAGCGGCTTTTTTGGTTGGACTCTTAGGAGCACAGATACGCAGTATTTT,CASGFFGWTLRSTDTQYF
NA,TRBV5-1,NA,TRBJ2-5,TGCGCCAGCAGCGCAAGGGACACCGAAGAGACCCAGTACTTC,CASSARDTEETQYF
TRBD1,TRBV20-1,NA,TRBJ1-1,TGCAGTTCGAAGGGGGGACAGGATGAAGCTTTCTTT,CSSKGGQDEAFF
NA,TRBV5-1,many,TRBJ2-2,TGCGCCAGCAGCTTGTCGGGCGGGGAGCTGTTTTTT,CASSLSGGELFF
NA,TRBV7-9,many,TRBJ2-7,TGTGCCAGCAGCTCTACTCGGACGGTTGTCTACGAGCAGTACTTC,CASSSTRTVVYEQYF
TRBD2,TRBV20-1,once,TRBJ2-7,TGCAGACCCGGGAGGCGGGAGAGCTCCTACGAGCAGTACTTC,CRPGRRESSYEQYF
NA,TRBV2,NA,TRBJ1-4,TGTGCCAGCCAAAAGGACATCGGATATGAAAAACTGTTTTTT,CASQKDIGYEKLFF
TRBD2,TRBV15,many,TRBJ2-3,TGTGCCACCAGCAGAGCCACCCTAGCGGGACCCACAGATACGCAGTATTTT,CATSRATLAGPTDTQYF
NA,TRBV7-2,many,TRBJ1-6,TGTGCCAGCAGCTTAAGGGCGAGAAGTAGTTCACCCCTCCACTTT,CASSLRARSSSPLHF
NA,TRBV27,many,TRBJ1-3,TGTGCCAGCAGTTTCAGAGGGGGGACTGGAAACACCATATATTTT,CASSFRGGTGNTIYF
TRBD1,TRBV10-3,NA,TRBJ1-5,TGTGCCACCAGGGACAGAAACGGTCAGCCCCAGCATTTC,CATRDRNGQPQHF